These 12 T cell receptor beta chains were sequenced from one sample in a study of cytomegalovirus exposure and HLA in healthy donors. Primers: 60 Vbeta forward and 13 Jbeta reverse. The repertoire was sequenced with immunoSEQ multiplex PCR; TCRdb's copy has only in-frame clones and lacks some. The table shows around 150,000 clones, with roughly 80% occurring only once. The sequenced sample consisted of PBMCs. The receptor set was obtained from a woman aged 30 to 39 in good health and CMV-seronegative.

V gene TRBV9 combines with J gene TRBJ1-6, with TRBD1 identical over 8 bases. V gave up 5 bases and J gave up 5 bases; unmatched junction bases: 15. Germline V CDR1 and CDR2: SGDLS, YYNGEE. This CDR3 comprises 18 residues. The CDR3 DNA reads TGTGCCAGCAGGCAGAGGGGACAGGCCCTCTGGAATAATTCACCCCTCCACTTT. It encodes CASRQRGQALWNNSPLHF.

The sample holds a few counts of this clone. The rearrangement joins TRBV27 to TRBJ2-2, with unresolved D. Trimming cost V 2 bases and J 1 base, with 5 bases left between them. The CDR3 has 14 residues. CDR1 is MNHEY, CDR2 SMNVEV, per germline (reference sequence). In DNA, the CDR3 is TGTGCCAGCAGTTTAACAAGGAACACCGGGGAGCTGTTTTTT. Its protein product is CASSLTRNTGELFF.

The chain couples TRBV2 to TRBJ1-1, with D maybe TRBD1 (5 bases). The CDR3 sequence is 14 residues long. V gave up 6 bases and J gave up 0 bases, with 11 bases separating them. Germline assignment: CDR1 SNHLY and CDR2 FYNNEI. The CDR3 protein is CASSPTALNTEAFF. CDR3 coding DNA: TGTGCCAGCAGCCCGACAGCACTGAACACTGAAGCTTTCTTT.

Written as DNA, the CDR3 is TGCGCCAGCAGCTTGGCAGGGGAAGTTTCTGGAAACACCATATATTTT. It translates to CASSLAGEVSGNTIYF. The gene calls are TRBV5-1 and TRBJ1-3; TRBD1 is a possible D gene (6 bases). Trimming cost V 0 bases and J 1 base, with 11 bases left between them. The CDR3 is 16 residues long. Germline lookup yields CDR1 SGHRS and CDR2 YFSETQ.

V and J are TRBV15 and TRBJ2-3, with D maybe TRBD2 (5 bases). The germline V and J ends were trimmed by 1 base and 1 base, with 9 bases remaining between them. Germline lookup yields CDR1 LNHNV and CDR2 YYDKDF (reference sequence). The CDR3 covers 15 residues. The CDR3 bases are TGTGCCACCAGCAGAGGAGTCGGGGGCACAGATACGCAGTATTTT. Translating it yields CATSRGVGGTDTQYF.

The CDR3 region is CASTRRLTLGYEQFF. As DNA, the CDR3 is TGTGCCAGCACCCGACGGTTAACTCTAGGCTATGAGCAGTTCTTC. The V call is TRBV28, the J call TRBJ2-1; D remains ambiguous. The CDR3 loop spans 15 amino acids. CDR1 and CDR2 (germline): MDHEN, SYDVKM. Trimming pared 7 bases from V and 8 bases from J, leaving 21 bases between.

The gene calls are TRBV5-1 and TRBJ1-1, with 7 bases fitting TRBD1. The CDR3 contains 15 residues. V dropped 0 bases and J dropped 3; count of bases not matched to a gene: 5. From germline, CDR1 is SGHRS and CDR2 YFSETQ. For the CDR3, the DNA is TGCGCCAGCAGCTTGGACGGGACAGTATACACTGAAGCTTTCTTT. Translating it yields CASSLDGTVYTEAFF.

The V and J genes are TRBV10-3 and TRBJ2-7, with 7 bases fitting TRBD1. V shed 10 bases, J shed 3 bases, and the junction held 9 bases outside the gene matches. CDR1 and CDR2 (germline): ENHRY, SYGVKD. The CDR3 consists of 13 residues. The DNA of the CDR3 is TGTGCCACCTCTAGACAGGGTAACTACGAGCAGTACTTC. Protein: CATSRQGNYEQYF.

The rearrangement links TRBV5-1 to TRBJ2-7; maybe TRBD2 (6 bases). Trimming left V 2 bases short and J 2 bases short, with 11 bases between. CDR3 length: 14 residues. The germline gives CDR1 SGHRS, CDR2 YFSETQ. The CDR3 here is CASSLKEGAYEQYF. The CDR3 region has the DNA TGCGCCAGCAGCTTAAAGGAGGGCGCCTACGAGCAGTACTTC.

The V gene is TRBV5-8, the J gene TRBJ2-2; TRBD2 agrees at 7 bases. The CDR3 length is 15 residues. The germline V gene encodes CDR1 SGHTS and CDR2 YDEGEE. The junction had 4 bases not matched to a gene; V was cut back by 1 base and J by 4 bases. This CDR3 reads CASSLWGGVTGELFF. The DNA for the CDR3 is TGTGCCAGCAGCTTGTGGGGGGGAGTCACCGGGGAGCTGTTTTTT.

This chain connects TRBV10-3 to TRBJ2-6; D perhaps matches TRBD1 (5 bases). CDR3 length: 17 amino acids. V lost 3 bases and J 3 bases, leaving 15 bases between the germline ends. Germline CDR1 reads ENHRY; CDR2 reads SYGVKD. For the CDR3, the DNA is TGTGCCATCAGTGAAAAACAAACAGGCGATGGGGCCAACGTCCTGACTTTC. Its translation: CAISEKQTGDGANVLTF.

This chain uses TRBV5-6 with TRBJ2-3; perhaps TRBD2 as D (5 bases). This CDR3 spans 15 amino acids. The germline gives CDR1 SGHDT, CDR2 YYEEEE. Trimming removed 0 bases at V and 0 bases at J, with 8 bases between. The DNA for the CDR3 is TGTGCCAGCAGCTTGGACCGGGGAAGCACAGATACGCAGTATTTT. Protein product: CASSLDRGSTDTQYF.